This T cell receptor (beta chain) was captured in a study of beta chain features in type 1 diabetes. Expressed TCRB transcripts were sequenced because the entire RNA isolate underwent reverse transcription. TCRdb keeps only in-frame clones here, not all; method: immunoSEQ multiplex PCR. The sample lists approximately 160,000 clones, about 8.1% occurring once. Study conclusions and caveats: TCRB CDR3 length was moderately but significantly reduced in all four CD4+ subsets of Type 1 diabetes patients. TCRB repertoires of naive, central memory and Treg cells appeared more similar among patients than among healthy donors. When VDJ junctions were examined, type 1 diabetes patients showed fewer insertions and more deletions.

Looked up from germline, CDR1 is SGDLS and CDR2 is YYNGEE. V was pared by 4 bases and J by 1 base, with 8 bases of the junction left unmatched. CDR3 length: 18 residues. CD4+ naive, central memory, regulatory and stem cell-like memory subsets were isolated by sorting on CD45RO/CCR7/CD25/CD127/CD95/CD27. On this clone itself: Its matching antigen is unknown.

The gene calls are TRBV9 and TRBJ2-4; TRBD2 matches 13 bases. Sequences were obtained from central memory CD4+ T cells from blood. The TCR was taken from a man aged 18 to 29 in good health. CDR3 in DNA: TGTGCCAGCAGCTACGGGACTAGCGGGGCCGGGGCCAAAAACATTCAGTACTTC. Translation: CASSYGTSGAGAKNIQYF.